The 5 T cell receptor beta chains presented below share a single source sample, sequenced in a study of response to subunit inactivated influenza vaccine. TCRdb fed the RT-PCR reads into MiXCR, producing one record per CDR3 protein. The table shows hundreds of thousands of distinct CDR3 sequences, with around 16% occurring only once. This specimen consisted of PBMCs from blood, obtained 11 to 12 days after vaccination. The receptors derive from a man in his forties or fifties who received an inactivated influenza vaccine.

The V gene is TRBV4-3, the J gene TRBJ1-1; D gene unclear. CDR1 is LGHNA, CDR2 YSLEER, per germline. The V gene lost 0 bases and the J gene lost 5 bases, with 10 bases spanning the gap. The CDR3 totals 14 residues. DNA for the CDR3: TGCGCCAGCAGCCAAGAGTCTGGAGGGACTGAAGCTTTCTTT. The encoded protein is CASSQESGGTEAFF.

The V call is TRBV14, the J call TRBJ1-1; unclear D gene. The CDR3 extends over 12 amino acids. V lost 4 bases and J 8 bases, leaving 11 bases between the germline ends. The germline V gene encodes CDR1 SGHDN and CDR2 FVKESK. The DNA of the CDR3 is TGTGCCAGCAGCCCGACCCGAGTGGAAGCTTTCTTT. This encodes CASSPTRVEAFF.

The CDR3 nucleotides read TGTGCCAGCAGTTTATTCCCTTACCTATCAGCGGGAGAGGCGAGAAACATTCAGTACTTC. Translated: CASSLFPYLSAGEARNIQYF. The V gene is TRBV28, the J gene TRBJ2-4, with TRBD2 matching over 8 bases. The CDR3 totals 20 residues. V lost 1 base, J lost 6 bases, and 20 bases stayed unmatched. The germline CDR1 and CDR2 sequences are MDHEN and SYDVKM. The whole variable domain, filled in from reference TRBV28 and TRBJ2-4, reads DVKVTQSSRYLVKRTGEKVFLECVQDMDHENMFWYRQDPGLGLRLIYFSYDVKMKEKGDIPEGYSVSREKKERFSLILESASTNQTSMYLCASSLFPYLSAGEARNIQYFGAGTRLSVL.

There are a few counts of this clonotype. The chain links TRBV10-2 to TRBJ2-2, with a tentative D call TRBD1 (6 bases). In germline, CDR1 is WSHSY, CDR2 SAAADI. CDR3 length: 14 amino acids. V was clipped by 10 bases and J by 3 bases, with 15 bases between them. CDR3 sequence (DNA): TGCGCCACCGCTACAGGGTTGGACACCGGGGAGCTGTTTTTT. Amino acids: CATATGLDTGELFF.

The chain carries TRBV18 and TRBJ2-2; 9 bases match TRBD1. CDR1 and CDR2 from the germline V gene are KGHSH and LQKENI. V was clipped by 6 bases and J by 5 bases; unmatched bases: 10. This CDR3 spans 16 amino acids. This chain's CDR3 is CASSPAGTGRTGELFF. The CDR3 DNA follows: TGTGCCAGCTCCCCCGCCGGGACAGGGCGAACCGGGGAGCTGTTTTTT.